Reported below is one T cell receptor beta chain. Its target is unknown. PCR amplification relied on 60 Vbeta primers (plus 13 Jbeta primers). Data came from immunoSEQ multiplex PCR; TCRdb stores just in-frame clones and leaves some out. The sample includes about 160,000 clones, approximately 79% of them seen just once. The CDR3 consists of 15 residues. In germline, CDR1 is LNHDA, CDR2 SQIVND (reference sequence). V was trimmed by 5 bases and J by 4 bases, leaving 17 bases between them. This record comes from a study of cytomegalovirus exposure and HLA in healthy donors. The study, taken as a whole, reports: Specificity of three CMV-associated chains for CMV antigens was verified in vitro. Many donors shared some public TCRs, even though most TCR sequences were rare. In a later analysis, the majority of CMV-associated beta chains seemingly showed HLA restriction. A later examination showed that TCR association rates differed by HLA locus, with DRB1 most and HLA-C fewest.

The rearrangement links TRBV19 to TRBJ1-2, with a possible D match to TRBD1 (6 bases). The sequence was obtained from a man aged 35 to 55 in good health and CMV-seronegative. Specimen: PBMCs. The CDR3 DNA reads TGTGCCAGTAGTGGGGGCACCCTCTACCGCTATGGCTACACCTTC. Translated: CASSGGTLYRYGYTF. Full variable domain (rest looked up from reference TRBV19 and TRBJ1-2): DGGITQSPKYLFRKEGQNVTLSCEQNLNHDAMYWYRQDPGQGLRLIYYSQIVNDFQKGDIAEGYSVSREKKESFPLTVTSAQKNPTAFYLCASSGGTLYRYGYTFGSGTRLTVV.